Each of the 14 T cell receptor beta chains below was sequenced from the same sample in a study of cytomegalovirus exposure and HLA in healthy donors. The PCR used 60 Vbeta and 13 Jbeta primers. Here immunoSEQ multiplex PCR was the method, and the copy in TCRdb shows in-frame clones only, minus some. This sample has over 65,000 clones, with approximately 80% found just once. The material sequenced was PBMCs. Receptor source: a man between 50 and 59 years old in good health and CMV-seronegative.

This clone was found once. At one end, the junction sequence differs from germline, possibly due to a read error. The gene calls are TRBV7-9 and TRBJ2-7; 12 bases match TRBD2. Germline V CDR1 and CDR2: SEHNR, FQNEAQ (reference sequence). CDR3 length: 17 amino acids. CDR3: CSSSLARGLAGLGEQYF. CDR3 nucleotides: TGTTCCAGCAGCTTAGCCCGAGGACTAGCGGGGCTGGGCGAGCAGTACTTC.

This clone was observed a single time. The V and J genes are TRBV5-1 and TRBJ2-3, with 8 bases that match TRBD2. V dropped 3 bases and J dropped 5; count of bases not matched to a gene: 11. This CDR3 is built from 16 residues. Germline loops: CDR1 SGHRS, CDR2 YFSETQ. The CDR3, as DNA: TGCGCCAGCAGCTCCGGAGGACTAGCCGGACAAGATACGCAGTATTTT. Translated, it gives CASSSGGLAGQDTQYF.

V gene TRBV9 combines with J gene TRBJ2-3; TRBD2 matches 10 bases. Germline lookup yields CDR1 SGDLS and CDR2 YYNGEE. Unmatched junction bases numbered 10, after V lost 0 bases and J lost 9 bases. CDR3 length: 16 residues. CDR3 sequence reads: CASSVDQRGGTATQYF. The CDR3 nucleotides read TGTGCCAGCAGCGTAGACCAGCGGGGGGGGACGGCGACGCAGTATTTT.

V is TRBV12-5 and J is TRBJ1-1; possible D gene TRBD1, 5 bases. The germline gives CDR1 LGHNT, CDR2 FRNRAP. This CDR3 is 18 amino acids long. The V gene lost 6 bases and the J gene lost 3 bases, with 26 bases spanning the gap. The CDR3 loop reads CASGTQQKGVLADTEAFF. As DNA, the CDR3 is TGTGCTAGTGGGACCCAACAAAAAGGGGTTTTGGCAGACACTGAAGCTTTCTTT.

Here the CDR3 reads CASSSGTSVGTDTQYF. For the CDR3, the DNA is TGTGCCAGCAGCTCCGGGACTAGCGTGGGGACAGATACGCAGTATTTT. The gene calls are TRBV7-3 and TRBJ2-3; TRBD2 aligns across 10 bases. The length of the CDR3 is 16 residues. The germline CDR1 and CDR2 sequences are SGHTA and FQGTGA. Trimming removed 4 bases from V and 3 bases from J; junction bases left unmatched: 7.

CDR3 coding DNA: TGTGCCAGTAGGACAGGGGTTATTTCACCCCTCCACTTT. Its translation: CASRTGVISPLHF. The rearrangement joins TRBV19 to TRBJ1-6, with 8 bases that match TRBD1. The V and J ends lost 6 bases and 9 bases, in that order; junction bases with no gene match: 4. Per germline, CDR1 LNHDA and CDR2 SQIVND (reference sequence). The CDR3 is made up of 13 amino acids.

The chain couples TRBV4-2 to TRBJ2-3; 7 positions agree with TRBD2. V lost 8 bases to trimming and J lost 5 bases; unmatched junction nucleotides: 13. The CDR3 has 15 residues. Germline loops: CDR1 LGHNA, CDR2 YNFKEQ. The CDR3 coding sequence is TGTGCCAGCTCCGGGGGGAACCTGGGGGAAGATACGCAGTATTTT. Translation: CASSGGNLGEDTQYF.

This chain uses TRBV6-1 with TRBJ2-7; the match to TRBD1 covers 7 bases. The CDR3 is 12 amino acids. V lost 6 bases and J lost 4; bases outside the gene matches: 3. The germline V gene encodes CDR1 MNHNS and CDR2 SASEGT. CDR3 coding DNA: TGTGCCAGCAGCCCACAGGGGTACGAGCAGTACTTC. It specifies CASSPQGYEQYF.

This clone was picked up one time. The chain employs TRBV2 and TRBJ2-3, with 8 bases matching TRBD1. With 5 bases clipped from V and 0 bases from J, the junction kept 4 bases outside the gene matches. Per the germline V gene, CDR1 is SNHLY and CDR2 is FYNNEI. The CDR3 is 15 residues long. The CDR3 loop reads CASSLGTGSTDTQYF. CDR3 DNA sequence: TGTGCCAGCAGTTTAGGGACAGGTAGCACAGATACGCAGTATTTT.

This clone was seen more than once but under ten times. This chain joins TRBV19 and TRBJ1-1; unclear D gene. CDR1 is LNHDA and CDR2 is SQIVND in the germline V gene (reference sequence). CDR3 length: 14 amino acids. The germline V and J ends were trimmed by 5 bases and 3 bases, with 13 bases remaining between them. The CDR3 loop reads CASSPGWSDTEAFF. CDR3 nucleotides: TGTGCCAGTAGTCCAGGTTGGTCCGACACTGAAGCTTTCTTT.

This chain joins TRBV5-1 and TRBJ2-3; 7 bases map to TRBD1. The V gene's germline CDR1 is SGHRS and CDR2 YFSETQ. This CDR3 contains 14 residues. V shed 6 bases, J shed 1 base, and the junction held 5 bases outside the gene matches. The CDR3 DNA reads as TGCGCCAGCAACCGGGACAGTGGCACAGATACGCAGTATTTT. Translated, it gives CASNRDSGTDTQYF.

This clone occurred a few times. The V and J genes are TRBV10-2 and TRBJ2-7; D may be TRBD2 (6 bases). Germline V lookup: CDR1 WSHSY, CDR2 SAAADI. Trimming removed 7 bases from V and 6 bases from J, with 25 bases in between. The CDR3 runs to 16 residues. CDR3: CASTWERWDSPGEQYF. CDR3 coding DNA: TGCGCCAGCACTTGGGAACGCTGGGACTCTCCGGGCGAGCAGTACTTC.

The chain employs TRBV6-5 and TRBJ2-5; no firm D call. The length of the CDR3 is 14 residues. The germline V gene has CDR1 MNHEY and CDR2 SVGAGI. V dropped 6 bases and J dropped 2 bases, with 13 bases sitting between them. CDR3 protein: CASRDWAPQETQYF. Written as DNA, the CDR3 is TGTGCCAGCAGGGATTGGGCCCCGCAAGAGACCCAGTACTTC.

This clone was seen once. V gene TRBV28 combines with J gene TRBJ2-7; a weak D match, TRBD2 (5 bases). V lost 2 bases and J lost 8, with 7 bases in between. The CDR3 totals 11 residues. Looked up from germline, CDR1 is MDHEN and CDR2 is SYDVKM. This CDR3 reads CASSLPGKQYF. The CDR3 region has the DNA TGTGCCAGCAGTTTACCCGGGAAGCAGTACTTC.